What follows is one T cell receptor beta chain and its context. A much more abundant neighbour one base away suggests this may be a read error. This specimen belongs to a study of kidney transplant recipient with SARS-CoV-2 infection. In germline, CDR1 is SGHAT, CDR2 FQDESV (reference sequence). CDR3 length: 17 amino acids. The germline V and J ends were trimmed by 5 bases and 7 bases, with 26 bases remaining between them. In TCRdb, the reads were re-called with MiXCR into one record per CDR3 protein. The sample comprises fewer than 250,000 distinct CDR3 sequences, roughly 26% of which are singletons, and almost 7.5% rests with the top ten.

The receptor was derived from a male patient younger than 45 who had COVID-19 and was a kidney transplant recipient. Some T cells may arise from the graft donor. The chain combines TRBV11-1 with TRBJ1-2; no clear D. Sample: a blood sample, taken at baseline and between days 110 and 120 from a kidney transplant recipient. In DNA form, the CDR3 reads TGTGCCAGCAGCGGACTCCATAAGGCTGGAAAGACCTGTGGCTACACCTTC. This encodes CASSGLHKAGKTCGYTF.